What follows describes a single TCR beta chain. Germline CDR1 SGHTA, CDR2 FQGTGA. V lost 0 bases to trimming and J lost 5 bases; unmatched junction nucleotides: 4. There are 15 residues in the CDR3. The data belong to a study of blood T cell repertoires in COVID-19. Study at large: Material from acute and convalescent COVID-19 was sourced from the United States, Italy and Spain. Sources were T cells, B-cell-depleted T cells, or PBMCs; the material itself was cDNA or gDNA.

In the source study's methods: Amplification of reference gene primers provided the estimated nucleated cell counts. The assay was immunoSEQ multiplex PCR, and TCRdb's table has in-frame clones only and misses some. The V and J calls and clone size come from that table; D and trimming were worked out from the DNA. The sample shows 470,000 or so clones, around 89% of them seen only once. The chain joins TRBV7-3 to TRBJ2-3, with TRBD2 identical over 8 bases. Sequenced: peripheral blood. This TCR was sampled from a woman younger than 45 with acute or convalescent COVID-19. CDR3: CASSLTGGAGDTQYF. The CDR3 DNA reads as TGTGCCAGCAGCTTAACCGGGGGGGCAGGAGATACGCAGTATTTT.